This T cell receptor (beta chain) emerged from a study of T-cell reconstitution after alpha-beta-depleted transplantation in children. Unique molecular identifiers featured in how the TCRbeta library was prepared. MiXCR, run by TCRdb on the PCR reads, gives a single entry per CDR3 protein. This sample yields 440,000 or so distinct CDR3 sequences, of which 43% are seen a single time; around a quarter belongs to the top ten. The study, taken as a whole, reports: Among T cells one year after transplant, newly produced cells accounted for most counts and diversity. Alpha-beta T cells present about two months after transplant were reported to originate from several hundred expanded graft clones. Elevated TCRbeta diversity at day 60 was traced, in some patients, to surviving recipient T cells and thymic progenitors.

In this sample, this clonotype turned up a few times. Its specificity is unknown. The CDR3 covers 16 residues. V was pared by 4 bases and J by 2 bases, with 4 bases of the junction left unmatched. Germline loops: CDR1 SGHRS, CDR2 YFSETQ. This receptor was taken from a girl under 10 years old with aplastic anemia, due to receive a stem cell transplant. Sequenced here: PBMCs, sampled before TCRalphabeta/CD19-depleted stem cell transplant. The chain has TRBV5-1 and TRBJ2-1; 12 bases match TRBD2. The CDR3 loop reads CASSPRTSGTYNEQFF. CDR3 bases: TGCGCCAGCAGCCCACGGACTAGCGGGACCTACAATGAGCAGTTCTTC. The full variable domain, completed using reference TRBV5-1 and TRBJ2-1, is KAGVTQTPRYLIKTRGQQVTLSCSPISGHRSVSWYQQTPGQGLQFLFEYFSETQRNKGNFPGRFSGRQFSNSRSEMNVSTLELGDSALYLCASSPRTSGTYNEQFFGPGTRLTVL.